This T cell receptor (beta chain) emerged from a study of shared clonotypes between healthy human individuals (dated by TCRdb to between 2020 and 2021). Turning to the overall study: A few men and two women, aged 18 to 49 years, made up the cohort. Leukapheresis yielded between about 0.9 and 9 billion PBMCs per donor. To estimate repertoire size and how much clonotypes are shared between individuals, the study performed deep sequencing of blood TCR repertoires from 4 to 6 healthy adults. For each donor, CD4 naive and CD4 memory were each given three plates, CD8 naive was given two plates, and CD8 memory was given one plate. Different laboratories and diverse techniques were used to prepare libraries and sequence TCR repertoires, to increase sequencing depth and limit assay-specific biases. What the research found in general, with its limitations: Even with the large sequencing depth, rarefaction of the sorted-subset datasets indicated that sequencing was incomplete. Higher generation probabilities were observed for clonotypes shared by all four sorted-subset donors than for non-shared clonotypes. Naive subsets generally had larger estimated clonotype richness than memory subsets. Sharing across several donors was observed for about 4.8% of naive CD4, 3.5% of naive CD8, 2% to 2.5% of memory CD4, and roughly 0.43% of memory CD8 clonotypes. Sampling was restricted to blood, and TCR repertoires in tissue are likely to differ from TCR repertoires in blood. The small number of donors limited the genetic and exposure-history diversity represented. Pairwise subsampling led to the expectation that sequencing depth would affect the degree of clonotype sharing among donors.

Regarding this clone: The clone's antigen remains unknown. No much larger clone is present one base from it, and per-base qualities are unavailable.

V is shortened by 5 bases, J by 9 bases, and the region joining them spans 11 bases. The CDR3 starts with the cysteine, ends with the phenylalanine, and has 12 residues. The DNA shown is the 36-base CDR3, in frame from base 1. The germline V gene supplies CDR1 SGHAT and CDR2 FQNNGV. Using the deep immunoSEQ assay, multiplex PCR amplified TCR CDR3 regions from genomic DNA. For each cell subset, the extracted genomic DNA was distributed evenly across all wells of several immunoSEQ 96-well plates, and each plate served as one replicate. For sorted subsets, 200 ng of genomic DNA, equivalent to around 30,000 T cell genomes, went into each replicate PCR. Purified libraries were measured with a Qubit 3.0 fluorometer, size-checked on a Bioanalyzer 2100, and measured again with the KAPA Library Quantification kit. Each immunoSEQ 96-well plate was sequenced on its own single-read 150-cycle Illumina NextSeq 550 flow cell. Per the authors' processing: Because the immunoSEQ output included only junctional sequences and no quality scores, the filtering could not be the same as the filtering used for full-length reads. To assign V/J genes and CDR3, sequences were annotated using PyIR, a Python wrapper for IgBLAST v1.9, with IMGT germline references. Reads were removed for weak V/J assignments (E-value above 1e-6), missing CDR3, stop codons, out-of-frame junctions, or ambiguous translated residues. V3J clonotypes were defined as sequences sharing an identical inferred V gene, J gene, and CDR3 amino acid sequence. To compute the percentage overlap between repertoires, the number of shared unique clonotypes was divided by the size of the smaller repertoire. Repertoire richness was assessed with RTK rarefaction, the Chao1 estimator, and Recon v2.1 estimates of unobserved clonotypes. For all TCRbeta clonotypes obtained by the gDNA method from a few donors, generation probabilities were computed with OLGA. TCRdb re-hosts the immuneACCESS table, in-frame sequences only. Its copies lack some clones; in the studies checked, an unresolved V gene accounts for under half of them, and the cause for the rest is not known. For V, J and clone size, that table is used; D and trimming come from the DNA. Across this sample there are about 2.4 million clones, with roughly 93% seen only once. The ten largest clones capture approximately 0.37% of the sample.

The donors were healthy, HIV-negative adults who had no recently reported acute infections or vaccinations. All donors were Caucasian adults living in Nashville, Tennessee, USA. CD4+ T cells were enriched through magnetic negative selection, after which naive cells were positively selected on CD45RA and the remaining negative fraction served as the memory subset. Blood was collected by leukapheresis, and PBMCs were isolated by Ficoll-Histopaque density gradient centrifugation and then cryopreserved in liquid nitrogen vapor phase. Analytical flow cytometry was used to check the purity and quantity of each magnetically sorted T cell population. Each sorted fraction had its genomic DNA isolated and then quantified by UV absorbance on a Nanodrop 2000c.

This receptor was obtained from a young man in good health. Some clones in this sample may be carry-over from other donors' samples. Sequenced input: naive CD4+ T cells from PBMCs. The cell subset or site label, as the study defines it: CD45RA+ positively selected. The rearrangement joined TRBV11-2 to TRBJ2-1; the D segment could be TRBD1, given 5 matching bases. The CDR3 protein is CASSPGAPEQFF. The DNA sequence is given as TGTGCCAGCAGCCCTGGGGCCCCTGAGCAGTTCTTC.